Following are 3 T cell receptor beta chains from one sample sequenced in a study of T cell clonality in common variable immunodeficiency (dated by TCRdb to the mid-2010s). Libraries were built with the immunoSEQ multiplex PCR assay. What TCRdb holds here is the immuneACCESS table cut down to in-frame rearrangements. Part of the clones is not present; checked against another copy, under half of the missing clones reflect an unresolved V gene, and the others are unexplained. Listed for this sample are about 40,000 clones, none observed only a single time. The ten largest make up around 2.8% of the sample. Sequencing was carried out using peripheral blood mononuclear cells. These receptors were obtained from a person between 18 and 75 years old in good health.

There are many counts of this clone. The read halts 3 residues ahead of the CDR3 end, with the missing end drawn from the germline J gene. The chain couples TRBV30 to TRBJ2-1; perhaps TRBD1 as D (6 bases). Germline CDR1 and CDR2: GTSNPN and SVGIG (reference sequence). Deletions cut 7 bases from V and 1 base from J, with 17 bases between. The CDR3 has 15 amino acids. CDR3 sequence: CAYLGGGTSYNEQFF. The sequenced part of the CDR3 DNA is TGTGCCTACCTAGGTGGGGGCACGTCCTACAATGAG.

This clone was counted many times. The read ends 3 residues early relative to the CDR3; the germline J gene fills the gap. The chain has TRBV9 and TRBJ1-2; 10 positions match TRBD1. From germline, CDR1 is SGDLS and CDR2 YYNGEE. The CDR3 extends over 16 amino acids. V shed 3 bases, J shed 2 bases, and the junction held 7 bases outside the gene matches. CDR3 sequence reads: CASSGYGTGENYGYTF. CDR3 bases read: TGTGCCAGCAGCGGCTACGGGACAGGGGAAAACTATGGC.

This clone was seen ten or more times. The read finishes 3 residues shy of the CDR3 end, and the germline J gene is used to complete it. The rearrangement joins TRBV12-3 or TRBV12-4 to TRBJ1-1; no definite D call. With 10 bases removed from V and 4 bases from J, the gap between germline ends came to 13 bases. This CDR3 has 12 residues. The CDR3 DNA, read in part, is TGTGCCACCCAATTTTCGGGCACTGAA. Its translation: CATQFSGTE. Given in full, the CDR3 is CATQFSGTEAFF.